The clone carrying this T cell receptor (beta chain) was seen a few times. The antigen remains unidentified. The sample belongs to a study of T cells after yellow fever vaccination. Study at large: Fractions low in cell number were prepared with SMART-Seq v4 Ultra Low Input.

As TCR cDNA was made by 5'RACE template switching, a universal primer site and UMIs were added. TCRdb ran MiXCR on the 5' RACE reads and lists one entry per CDR3 protein. The sample has fewer than 400,000 distinct CDR3 sequences; roughly a tenth are singletons. V was cut by 3 bases and J by 0 bases, with 10 bases left in between. CDR1 SGHTA and CDR2 FQGNSA come from the germline V gene. The CDR3 extends over 15 amino acids. General study results and limits: Compared with primary, the secondary response was weaker and peaked at day 5, not 15. The booster saw the reappearance of most primary-vaccination clones (roughly 95% CD4, almost 90% CD8).

The receptor's source is a man between 18 and 35 years old who received the YFV17D yellow fever vaccine. The rearrangement joins TRBV7-2 to TRBJ2-3; D is perhaps TRBD1 or TRBD2 (5 bases each). This material consisted of CD4+ T cells sorted from PBMCs, taken 45 days after the yellow fever booster vaccination. The CDR3 nucleotides are TGTGCCAGCAGCTTCTACGGGGCTAGCACAGATACGCAGTATTTT. Translating it yields CASSFYGASTDTQYF.